Shown below are 21 T cell receptor beta chains from a single sample sequenced in a study of blood T cell repertoires in COVID-19. TCRdb's copy holds only in-frame clones and misses some; the assay was immunoSEQ multiplex PCR. The table has 250,000 to 350,000 clones, around 90% seen once. Sequenced sample: PBMCs or T cells enriched from blood (not recorded which). The receptors derive from a woman in her thirties who had recovered from COVID-19.

This sequence joins TRBV5-1 and TRBJ2-1, with D hard to call. The CDR3 totals 13 residues. Germline assignment: CDR1 SGHRS and CDR2 YFSETQ. The V end lost 4 bases, the J end lost 6 bases, and 11 bases lay between the germline ends. CDR3 bases: TGCGCCAGCAGCCTAGGTTATGGCAATGAGCAGTTCTTC. Its translation: CASSLGYGNEQFF.

The chain links TRBV6-1 to TRBJ1-5, with D possibly matching TRBD1 (5 bases). Germline V gives CDR1 MNHNS, CDR2 SASEGT. Trimming removed 1 base at V and 5 bases at J, with 15 bases between. There are 16 residues in the CDR3. CDR3 DNA: TGTGCCAGCAGTGAAGGAGTTCGGGGGGGGTATCAGCCCCAGCATTTT. Residues: CASSEGVRGGYQPQHF.

A single count supports this clone. The chain carries TRBV28 and TRBJ1-1, with TRBD1 matching over 9 bases. The V gene's germline CDR1 is MDHEN and CDR2 SYDVKM. Trimming removed 5 bases from V and 8 bases from J; junction bases left unmatched: 9. The CDR3 spans 14 residues. The CDR3 DNA reads TGTGCCAGCAGTCCCCTACAGGGGGCGGGAGAAGCTTTCTTT. It translates to CASSPLQGAGEAFF.

V is TRBV30 and J is TRBJ2-3; 8 bases are a match to TRBD2. Germline-derived CDR1 and CDR2 are GTSNPN and SVGIG (reference sequence). V shed 2 bases, J shed 0 bases, and the junction held 4 bases outside the gene matches. This CDR3 has 15 amino acids. CDR3 sequence: CAWSRVAGSTDTQYF. The CDR3 nucleotides read TGTGCCTGGAGTAGGGTAGCGGGAAGCACAGATACGCAGTATTTT.

The chain combines TRBV7-2 with TRBJ1-5; D uncertain. The CDR3 covers 13 residues. Trimming left V 5 bases short and J 0 bases short, with 5 bases between. Germline V lookup: CDR1 SGHTA, CDR2 FQGNSA. The CDR3 loop is CASSRISNQPQHF. CDR3 sequence (DNA): TGTGCCAGCAGCCGTATTAGCAATCAGCCCCAGCATTTT.

The V call is TRBV18, the J call TRBJ1-2, with D tentatively TRBD1 (5 bases). V lost 3 bases and J 4 bases, leaving 12 bases between the germline ends. The germline CDR1 and CDR2 sequences are KGHSH and LQKENI. CDR3 length: 14 amino acids. CDR3 amino acids: CASSPRGLFYGYTF. CDR3 DNA sequence: TGTGCCAGCTCACCGCGGGGACTTTTCTATGGCTACACCTTC.

This chain joins TRBV19 and TRBJ2-1; TRBD2 agrees at 13 bases. V dropped 4 bases and J dropped 9; count of bases not matched to a gene: 6. Per germline, CDR1 LNHDA and CDR2 SQIVND (reference sequence). This CDR3 has 15 amino acids. CDR3 residues: CASSTTSGRAGEQFF. CDR3 coding DNA: TGTGCCAGTAGTACCACTAGCGGGAGGGCGGGTGAGCAGTTCTTC. Based on the CDR3 plus reference TRBV19 and TRBJ2-1, the full variable domain is DGGITQSPKYLFRKEGQNVTLSCEQNLNHDAMYWYRQDPGQGLRLIYYSQIVNDFQKGDIAEGYSVSREKKESFPLTVTSAQKNPTAFYLCASSTTSGRAGEQFFGPGTRLTVL.

The rearrangement uses TRBV28 and TRBJ2-7; 9 bases align to TRBD1. The V gene end was trimmed by 3 bases and the J gene end by 2 bases; junction bases not matched to a gene: 2. CDR1 is MDHEN and CDR2 is SYDVKM in the germline V gene. The CDR3 extends over 14 amino acids. Written as DNA, the CDR3 is TGTGCCAGCAGTTTTGGGACAGGGACCTACGAGCAGTACTTC. Translating gives CASSFGTGTYEQYF.

Comments on this clone: This specimen includes other DNA sequences encoding the same CDR3. The chain links TRBV27 to TRBJ2-7, with TRBD1 matching 7 bases. Germline trimming cut 2 bases from V and 2 bases from J; bases unmatched to any gene: 0. The V gene's germline CDR1 is MNHEY and CDR2 SMNVEV (reference sequence). This CDR3 spans 13 amino acids. The CDR3 DNA sequence: TGTGCCAGCAGTTTAGGGACAGCCTACGAGCAGTACTTC. Its translation is CASSLGTAYEQYF.

The rearrangement joins TRBV6-2 or TRBV6-3 to TRBJ1-6, with a weak D call TRBD1 (6 bases). The V gene lost 5 bases and the J gene lost 7 bases, with 12 bases spanning the gap. CDR3 length: 14 residues. Germline lookup yields CDR1 MNHEY and CDR2 SVGEGT. CDR3 DNA sequence: TGTGCCAGCAGTAACCGGGACAAGAATTCACCCCTCCACTTT. It specifies CASSNRDKNSPLHF.

J is TRBJ2-2 and V is TRBV19; no reliable D call. Trimming shortened V by 6 bases and J by 0 bases, and 20 bases separated the two germline ends. The CDR3 runs to 18 residues. CDR1 and CDR2 (germline): LNHDA, SQIVND (reference sequence). CDR3 amino acids: CASSAPERWYTNTGELFF. The CDR3 nucleotides read TGTGCCAGTAGCGCCCCTGAGAGATGGTATACGAACACCGGGGAGCTGTTTTTT.

This chain connects TRBV3-1 (or the pseudogene TRBV3-2) to TRBJ1-1, with a possible D match to TRBD1 (5 bases). The CDR3 runs to 14 residues. Germline CDR1 reads LGHDT; CDR2 reads YNNKEL (reference sequence). Deletions cut 4 bases from V and 0 bases from J, with 9 bases between. Here the CDR3 reads CASSRQSMNTEAFF. CDR3 DNA: TGTGCCAGCAGCCGACAGTCTATGAACACTGAAGCTTTCTTT.

The chain combines TRBV30 with TRBJ2-3, with unresolved D. With 3 bases removed from V and 2 bases from J, the gap between germline ends came to 21 bases. CDR3 size: 17 residues. Germline V gene data show CDR1 as GTSNPN and CDR2 as SVGIG (reference sequence). CDR3 DNA: TGTGCCTGGAGGACACGCCGTAACCTCCCGGTCACAGATACGCAGTATTTT. This gives the protein CAWRTRRNLPVTDTQYF.

J is TRBJ2-3 and V is TRBV2, with 7 positions matching TRBD1. From germline, CDR1 is SNHLY and CDR2 FYNNEI. The CDR3 contains 17 residues. V shed 6 bases and J 0 bases; nucleotides not matched to a gene: 12. The CDR3 DNA is TGTGCCAGCAGCGGATCCGGGACAGCCAGTAGCACAGATACGCAGTATTTT. Translating it yields CASSGSGTASSTDTQYF.

The V gene is TRBV7-2, the J gene TRBJ1-5, with D perhaps TRBD1 (6 bases). In germline, CDR1 is SGHTA, CDR2 FQGNSA. The germline V and J ends were trimmed by 6 bases and 3 bases, with 9 bases remaining between them. The CDR3 contains 13 residues. CDR3 in amino acids: CASSRQDNQPQHF. CDR3 coding DNA: TGTGCCAGCAGTCGACAGGACAATCAGCCCCAGCATTTT. Filled out from reference TRBV7-2 and TRBJ1-5, the complete variable domain reads GAGVSQSPSNKVTEKGKDVELRCDPISGHTALYWYRQSLGQGLEFLIYFQGNSAPDKSGLPSDRFSAERTGGSVSTLTIQRTQQEDSAVYLCASSRQDNQPQHFGDGTRLSIL.

DNA for the CDR3: TGTGCCAGCAGCTTAACGGGAGGGGAAGAGACCCAGTACTTC. Its translation is CASSLTGGEETQYF. The V gene is TRBV7-3, the J gene TRBJ2-5; TRBD2 matches at 7 bases. J was trimmed by 3 bases and V by 0 bases; bases with no gene match: 1. CDR1 SGHTA and CDR2 FQGTGA come from the germline V gene. The CDR3 spans 14 residues.

The gene calls are TRBV6-5 and TRBJ1-3; D is unclear. CDR3 length equals 13 residues. Trimming stripped 8 bases from V and 1 base from J, with 9 bases between. Germline CDR1 MNHEY, CDR2 SVGAGI. CDR3 residues: CASQRVSGNTIYF. CDR3 sequence (DNA): TGTGCCAGCCAGAGGGTGTCTGGAAACACCATATATTTT.

This clone was observed a few times. The chain carries TRBV25-1 and TRBJ2-1, with 8 bases matching TRBD1. After removal of 7 bases from V and 1 base from J, the junction contained 9 bases not matched to a gene. This CDR3 has 16 residues. Germline-derived CDR1 and CDR2 are MGHDK and SYGVNS. DNA of the CDR3: TGTGCCAGCACCAATAACAGGGGGAATTCCTACAATGAGCAGTTCTTC. Translation gives CASTNNRGNSYNEQFF.

The chain combines TRBV28 with TRBJ2-4, with 7 bases aligning to TRBD1. V was pared by 1 base and J by 0 bases, with 6 bases of the junction left unmatched. Germline V CDR1 and CDR2: MDHEN, SYDVKM. CDR3 length: 17 amino acids. The CDR3 spells CASSLYMGQLAKNIQYF. The CDR3, as DNA: TGTGCCAGCAGTTTATATATGGGACAGTTAGCCAAAAACATTCAGTACTTC.

This chain connects TRBV11-1 to TRBJ1-1, with 9 bases matching TRBD1. This CDR3 is built from 14 residues. V lost 5 bases and J lost 6; bases outside the gene matches: 7. Germline V gene sequence: CDR1 SGHAT, CDR2 FQDESV (reference sequence). The CDR3 DNA follows: TGTGCCAGCAGCGCCGGGACAGGGACCGCTGAAGCTTTCTTT. Its protein product is CASSAGTGTAEAFF.

The J gene is TRBJ1-1, the V gene TRBV28, with D perhaps matching TRBD1 (5 bases). The CDR3 length is 14 residues. V shed 2 bases and J shed 0 bases, with 7 bases lying between them. Germline CDR1 is MDHEN and CDR2 is SYDVKM. The CDR3: CASSLDRLNTEAFF. The CDR3, as DNA: TGTGCCAGCAGTTTAGACAGATTGAACACTGAAGCTTTCTTT.